A selection of T cell receptor beta chains follows, all from one sample in a study of T cell changes during pregnancy in multiple sclerosis. TCRdb keeps only in-frame clones here, not all; method: immunoSEQ multiplex PCR. The sample lists tens of thousands of clones; over 80% were seen once. Sequenced here: CD4+ T cells from peripheral blood mononuclear cells, sampled in the second trimester of pregnancy. The origin of the receptors is a female donor with multiple sclerosis, enrolled in a pregnancy study. Both conserved end residues are part of each CDR3.

j_call v_call cdr3_aa
TRBJ2-5 TRBV2 CASTLQGLAVQETQYF
TRBJ1-3 TRBV15 CATSRDISGSGTIYF
TRBJ2-4 TRBV30 CAWSVQGSGGAGIQYF
TRBJ1-1 TRBV5-6 CASSLADRYTEAFF
TRBJ1-2 TRBV10-3 CAISGQGNYGYTF
TRBJ1-5 TRBV4-1 CASSQDLREANQPQHF
TRBJ2-2 TRBV19 CASSPGGTNGELFF
TRBJ2-1 TRBV6-5 CASSYLAGVGEQFF
TRBJ2-7 TRBV19 CASSIGGSSYEQYF
TRBJ2-5 TRBV5-1 CASSLSEREGRETQYF
TRBJ2-5 TRBV4-1 CASSQMAGRGETQYF
TRBJ2-2 TRBV7-2 CASSSRQGNTGELFF
TRBJ1-6 TRBV6-1 CASSGTGFARNSPLHF
TRBJ1-1 TRBV2 CASTSLPGGQTEAFF
TRBJ2-1 TRBV2 CASSAISVLSDEQFF
TRBJ1-5 TRBV2 CASSYRVGQPQHF
TRBJ2-7 TRBV18 CASSPPTSAVDEQYF
TRBJ2-7 TRBV6-5 CASSYSGVYHYEQYF
TRBJ1-4 TRBV11-3 CASSPDREKLFF
TRBJ1-6 TRBV5-6 CASRGPGQGVSPYSPLHF
TRBJ2-7 TRBV10-1 CASSDQTRREYF
TRBJ1-2 TRBV9 CASSEERTGRYWGYTF
TRBJ2-1 TRBV2 CASRARLLSSYNEQFF
TRBJ2-2 TRBV6-4 CASSDSPLAGIPGELFF
TRBJ2-7 TRBV5-1 CASSLFRGVEQYF
TRBJ2-2 TRBV5-3 CARSLGGTRYTGELFF
TRBJ2-7 TRBV4-2 CASSHATRGGEQYF
TRBJ2-2 TRBV7-2 CASSHRDRRSGELFF
TRBJ1-1 TRBV29-1 CSVQDSPDTEAFF
TRBJ1-1 TRBV19 CASSPSTGTGGAAFF
TRBJ1-2 TRBV7-9 CASSSSGTGAISDGYTF
TRBJ1-1 TRBV19 CASIATGSNTEAFF
TRBJ1-1 TRBV11-3 CASSLAGARITMPEAFF
TRBJ1-2 TRBV27 CASSFWTGYGYTF
TRBJ2-3 TRBV6-1 CASSALGAGVTDTQYF
TRBJ2-4 TRBV7-4 CASSFVQREVRAKNIQYF
TRBJ2-4 TRBV4-2 CASSQDGSSSGIQYF
TRBJ2-1 TRBV7-3 CASSAYSGRGPGEQFF
TRBJ1-1 TRBV27 CASSFAWGQGRMNTEAFF
TRBJ2-3 TRBV20-1 CSARYTDTQYF
TRBJ1-3 TRBV18 CASSPLGQGSSGNTIYF
TRBJ2-3 TRBV4-2 CASSQDGSTSGRTDTQYF
TRBJ2-5 TRBV11-3 CASSLVSSSGQETQYF
TRBJ2-3 TRBV9 CASSGSPLTDTQYF
TRBJ2-3 TRBV6-1 CASSRRQGWDTQYF
TRBJ2-7 TRBV28 CASLQGRTYEQYF
TRBJ2-5 TRBV5-1 CASSLVAAIQETQYF